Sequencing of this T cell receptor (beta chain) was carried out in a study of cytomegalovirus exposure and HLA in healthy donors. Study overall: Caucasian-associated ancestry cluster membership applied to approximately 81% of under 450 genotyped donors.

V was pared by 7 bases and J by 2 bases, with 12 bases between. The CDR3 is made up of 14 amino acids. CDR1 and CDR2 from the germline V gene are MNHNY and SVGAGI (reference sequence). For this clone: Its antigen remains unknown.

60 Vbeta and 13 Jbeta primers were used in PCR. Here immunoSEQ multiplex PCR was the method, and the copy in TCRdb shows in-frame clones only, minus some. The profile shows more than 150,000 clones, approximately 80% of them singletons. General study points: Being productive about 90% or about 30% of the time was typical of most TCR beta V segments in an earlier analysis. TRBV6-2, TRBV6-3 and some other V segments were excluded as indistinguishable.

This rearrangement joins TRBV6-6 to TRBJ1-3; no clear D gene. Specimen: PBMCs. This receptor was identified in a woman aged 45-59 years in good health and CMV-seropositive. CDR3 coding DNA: TGTGCCAGCACCGACCCGGGAGCTGGAAACACCATATATTTT. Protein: CASTDPGAGNTIYF.